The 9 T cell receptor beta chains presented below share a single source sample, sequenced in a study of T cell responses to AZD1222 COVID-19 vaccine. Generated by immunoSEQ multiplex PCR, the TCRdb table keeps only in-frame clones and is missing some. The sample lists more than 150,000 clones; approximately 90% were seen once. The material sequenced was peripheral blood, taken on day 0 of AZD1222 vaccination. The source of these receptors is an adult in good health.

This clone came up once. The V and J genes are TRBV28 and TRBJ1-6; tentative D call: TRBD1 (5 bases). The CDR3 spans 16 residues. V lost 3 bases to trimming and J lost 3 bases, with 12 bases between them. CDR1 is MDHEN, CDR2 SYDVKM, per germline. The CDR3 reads CASSFEGLGYNSPLHF. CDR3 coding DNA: TGTGCCAGCAGTTTTGAGGGGCTTGGCTATAATTCACCCCTCCACTTT.

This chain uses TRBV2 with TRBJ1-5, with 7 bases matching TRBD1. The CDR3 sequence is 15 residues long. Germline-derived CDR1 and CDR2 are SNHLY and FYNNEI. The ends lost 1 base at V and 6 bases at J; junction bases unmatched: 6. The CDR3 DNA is TGTGCCAGCAGTGAAGGACAGGGTGGAGGTCAGCCCCAGCATTTT. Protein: CASSEGQGGGQPQHF.

The CDR3 nucleotides are TGTGCCAGCAGCAAAAAGGGAAGGGCTAGCGCCTACAATGAGCAGTTCTTC. This gives the protein CASSKKGRASAYNEQFF. The chain recombines TRBV21-1 with TRBJ2-1; no check of the table's D call, TRBD2, against the DNA was made. TRBV21-1 is given as a pseudogene. The CDR3 has 17 residues.

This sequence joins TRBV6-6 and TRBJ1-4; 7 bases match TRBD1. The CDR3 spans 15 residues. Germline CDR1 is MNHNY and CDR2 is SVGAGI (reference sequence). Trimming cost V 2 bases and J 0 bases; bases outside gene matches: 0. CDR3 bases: TGTGCCAGCAGTTACCAGGGGGCAACTAATGAAAAACTGTTTTTT. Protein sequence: CASSYQGATNEKLFF.

CDR3 sequence: CAFPRSSSPLHF. CDR3 sequence (DNA): TGTGCCTTCCCCCGAAGTAGTTCACCCCTCCACTTT. The chain employs TRBV30 and TRBJ1-6; D unresolved. The CDR3 extends over 12 amino acids. CDR1 is GTSNPN and CDR2 is SVGIG in the germline V gene (reference sequence). V gave up 7 bases and J gave up 9 bases, with 13 bases separating them.

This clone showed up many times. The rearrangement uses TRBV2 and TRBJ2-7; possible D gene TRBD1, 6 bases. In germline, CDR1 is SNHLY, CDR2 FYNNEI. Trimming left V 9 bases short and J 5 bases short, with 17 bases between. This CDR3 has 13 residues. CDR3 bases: TGTGCCAGTAGACAGGACGGGCAACACGAGCAGTACTTC. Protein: CASRQDGQHEQYF.

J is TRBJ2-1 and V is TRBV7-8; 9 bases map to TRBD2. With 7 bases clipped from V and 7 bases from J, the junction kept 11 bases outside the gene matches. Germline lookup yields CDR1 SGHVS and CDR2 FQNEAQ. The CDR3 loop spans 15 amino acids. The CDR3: CASTARREGRNEQFF. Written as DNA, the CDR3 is TGTGCCAGCACGGCGAGGCGGGAGGGCCGGAATGAGCAGTTCTTC. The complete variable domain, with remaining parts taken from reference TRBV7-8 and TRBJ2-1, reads GAGVSQSPRYKVAKRGQDVALRCDPISGHVSLFWYQQALGQGPEFLTYFQNEAQLDKSGLPSDRFFAERPEGSVSTLKIQRTQQEDSAVYLCASTARREGRNEQFFGPGTRLTVL.

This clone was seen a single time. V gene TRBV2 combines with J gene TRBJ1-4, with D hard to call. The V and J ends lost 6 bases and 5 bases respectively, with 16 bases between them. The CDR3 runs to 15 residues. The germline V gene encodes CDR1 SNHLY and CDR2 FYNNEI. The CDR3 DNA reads TGTGCCAGCAGGGATATGACGTCCGGGAATGAAAAACTGTTTTTT. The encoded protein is CASRDMTSGNEKLFF.

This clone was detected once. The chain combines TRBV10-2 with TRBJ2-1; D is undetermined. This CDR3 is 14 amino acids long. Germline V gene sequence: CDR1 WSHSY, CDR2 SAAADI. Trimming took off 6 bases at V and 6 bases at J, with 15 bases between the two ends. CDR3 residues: CASRPGKLINEQFF. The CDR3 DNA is TGCGCCAGCAGACCCGGTAAACTAATCAATGAGCAGTTCTTC.